This T cell receptor beta chain was recorded in a study of Ad26.COV2.S vaccination and SARS-CoV-2 variants (dated by TCRdb to about 2021). Looking at the study overall: Vaccine-arm donors came from COV1001, a multicentre, randomized, double-blind, placebo-controlled phase I-IIa trial of Ad26.COV2.S in healthy adults. TCRbeta repertoire sequencing served as the tool for gauging how specific and how broad the SARS-CoV-2-reactive T cell receptors were following Ad26.COV2.S vaccination. The TCR-sequenced set comprised about 32 samples: about 19 Ad26.COV2.S vaccine recipients, 5 placebo recipients and 8 SARS-CoV-2 convalescent individuals. Dosing of Ad26.COV2.S was intramuscular, at either 5x10^10 or 1x10^11 viral particles, delivered as one shot or as two shots spaced 56 days apart. Trial participants were randomized into five groups of five: low-dose or high-dose Ad26.COV2.S given once or twice, or placebo on both occasions. Blinding of investigators to trial group allocation was maintained during experiments and outcome assessment.

Taken with the paper, the label for treatment or condition translates to: approximately 18 received Ad26.COV2.S at low or high dose, single or two shots; 5 received placebo; per-sample allocation not given. Repertoires of vaccine and placebo recipients were sequenced from samples collected on day 63 after the first injection. In Cohort 1b, about 25 adults aged 18-55 years were enrolled at a single site in Boston, USA, between 29 July and 7 August 2020. Ad26.COV2.S was a replication-incompetent adenovirus type 26 vector that expressed a prefusion-stabilized SARS-CoV-2 spike protein derived from the original Wuhan strain. Results and caveats for the whole study, not just this receptor: Ad26.COV2.S recipients had higher spike-specific TCR breadth than placebo recipients (P = 0.0014). It was noted by the authors that total T cell responses may have been underestimated by the TCR breadth and depth analyses. Substantial breadth of spike-specific CD8+ and CD4+ T cell responses was reported after vaccination. Vaccine and placebo recipients had similar non-spike TCR breadth, a finding consistent with the vaccine containing only spike. The study was not powered for comparison of responses between vaccine doses or regimens.

The junction shows trimming of 4 bases on V and 6 bases on J, plus 18 bases between the germline ends. As encoded in the germline V gene, CDR1 is LGHNA while CDR2 is YSLEER. The cysteine opens and the phenylalanine closes a CDR3 of 15 amino acids. Of the read, only the CDR3 DNA is kept; its 45 bases are in frame from base 1. Concerning this clone itself: Its antigen target is currently unknown. No much larger clone is present one base from it, and per-base qualities are unavailable.

The immunoSEQ Assay was the method used to sequence TCRbeta CDR3 regions. After extraction, genomic DNA underwent amplification by bias-controlled multiplex PCR, followed by high-throughput sequencing. The paper's data handling went like this. To quantify the absolute abundance of every unique TCRbeta CDR3 region, sequences were collapsed and filtered. Usable DNA was measured by amplifying reference genes present in all nucleated cells, and TCRbeta template counts were normalized to that usable DNA to estimate T cell fraction. Repertoire TCRs were annotated as SARS-CoV-2-specific by exact matching of V gene, CDR3 amino acid sequence and J gene to a known reactive TCR set. The reference SARS-CoV-2 TCR set was obtained from MIRA and was filtered for enrichment in COVID-19-positive ImmuneCODE repertoires, whereby public or cross-reactive TCRs were removed. Based on the MIRA antigens, annotated TCRs were further analysed at the level of specific ORF or position within ORF. Depth was the summed frequency of annotated unique rearrangements, while breadth was defined as annotated unique rearrangements over total unique productive rearrangements. Two-sided Wilcoxon rank-sum tests were used to compare TCR breadth between groups. TCRdb's version of the immuneACCESS table is confined to in-frame rearrangements and falls short of the full clone set. An unresolved V gene accounts for under half of the shortfall where checked; the remainder is of unknown origin. From that table come the V and J calls and clone size; the DNA was used to work out D and trimming. The sample records some 350,000 clones, almost 90% of which are singletons. The top ten constitute 5.5% of the sample.

The sequencing here drew on peripheral blood, taken in a trial of Ad26.COV2.S vaccine versus placebo. Recombination connected TRBV4-3 to TRBJ1-2, with TRBD1 tentatively as D gene (6 bases match). The TCR originated in a person between 18 and 59 years old who received the Ad26.COV2.S COVID-19 vaccine or a placebo. The DNA sequence is given as TGCGCCAGCAGCCTTTCCAGGGGAGACAGTAATGGCTACACCTTC. Its protein product is CASSLSRGDSNGYTF.